These T cell receptor beta chains were read from a single sample in a study of T-cell reconstitution after alpha-beta-depleted transplantation in children. TCRdb re-called the PCR reads through MiXCR, storing one row per CDR3 protein. The profile shows fewer than 250,000 distinct CDR3 sequences, roughly a sixth of them singletons. The sequencing here drew on PBMCs, mostly from graft donor cells, taken 360 days after TCRalphabeta/CD19-depleted stem cell transplant. Receptors originate from a male patient aged 2 to 10 who had a stem cell transplant for acute lymphoblastic leukemia, so the T cells may come from the graft donor. Both conserved end residues are part of each CDR3. The D gene is left open where the match is weak. Clone size, where shown, is once, few, many, or a class for clones that have expanded.

v_gene	d_gene	abundance	j_gene	CDR3aa	CDR3nt
TRBV4-2	TRBD1	few	TRBJ2-2	CASSQDGDSLQSGELFF	TGTGCCAGCAGCCAAGATGGGGACAGCCTCCAGTCCGGGGAGCTGTTTTTT
TRBV4-3	TRBD2	.	TRBJ2-3	CASSQGTSGGTDTQYF	TGCGCCAGCAGCCAAGGGACTAGCGGAGGCACAGATACGCAGTATTTT
TRBV12-5	.	.	TRBJ1-4	CASGLSEKLFF	TGTGCTAGTGGTTTGTCGGAAAAACTGTTTTTT
TRBV7-9	TRBD1	few	TRBJ2-4	CASSPTRTGAKNIQYF	TGTGCCAGCAGCCCGACCCGGACAGGAGCCAAAAACATTCAGTACTTC
TRBV5-6	.	few	TRBJ1-1	CASSFPTANTEAFF	TGTGCCAGCAGCTTCCCGACAGCGAACACTGAAGCTTTCTTT
TRBV29-1	.	.	TRBJ1-5	CSVEGSGDQPQHF	TGCAGCGTTGAGGGTTCGGGGGATCAGCCCCAGCATTTT
TRBV3-1	TRBD2	few	TRBJ2-3	CASSPPATRLAGGTTSTDTQYF	TGTGCCAGCAGCCCACCCGCTACCCGACTAGCGGGGGGAACTACTAGCACAGATACGCAGTATTTT
TRBV29-1	.	few	TRBJ2-1	CSVEDGVGTYNEQFF	TGCAGCGTTGAAGATGGGGTAGGGACCTACAATGAGCAGTTCTTC
TRBV20-1	.	few	TRBJ2-1	CSASEGSDYNEQFF	TGCAGTGCCTCCGAGGGGTCGGACTACAATGAGCAGTTCTTC
TRBV6-1	TRBD1	.	TRBJ2-2	CASKETGITGELFF	TGTGCCAGCAAAGAGACAGGGATCACCGGGGAGCTGTTTTTT
TRBV5-1	.	.	TRBJ2-1	CASSGSNDYNEQFF	TGCGCCAGCAGTGGGAGTAACGACTACAATGAGCAGTTCTTC
TRBV5-1	.	.	TRBJ1-6	CASSLAGQQNSPLHF	TGCGCCAGCAGCTTGGCCGGACAGCAGAATTCACCCCTCCACTTT
TRBV4-1	.	few	TRBJ1-2	CASSQDLGGYTF	TGCGCCAGCAGCCAAGACCTGGGGGGCTACACCTTC
TRBV6-5	TRBD2	few	TRBJ2-5	CASSYSGGETQYF	TGTGCCAGCAGTTACTCGGGGGGGGAGACCCAGTACTTC
TRBV29-1	.	.	TRBJ2-3	CSLGANAADTQYF	TGCAGCTTGGGGGCGAACGCGGCAGATACGCAGTATTTT